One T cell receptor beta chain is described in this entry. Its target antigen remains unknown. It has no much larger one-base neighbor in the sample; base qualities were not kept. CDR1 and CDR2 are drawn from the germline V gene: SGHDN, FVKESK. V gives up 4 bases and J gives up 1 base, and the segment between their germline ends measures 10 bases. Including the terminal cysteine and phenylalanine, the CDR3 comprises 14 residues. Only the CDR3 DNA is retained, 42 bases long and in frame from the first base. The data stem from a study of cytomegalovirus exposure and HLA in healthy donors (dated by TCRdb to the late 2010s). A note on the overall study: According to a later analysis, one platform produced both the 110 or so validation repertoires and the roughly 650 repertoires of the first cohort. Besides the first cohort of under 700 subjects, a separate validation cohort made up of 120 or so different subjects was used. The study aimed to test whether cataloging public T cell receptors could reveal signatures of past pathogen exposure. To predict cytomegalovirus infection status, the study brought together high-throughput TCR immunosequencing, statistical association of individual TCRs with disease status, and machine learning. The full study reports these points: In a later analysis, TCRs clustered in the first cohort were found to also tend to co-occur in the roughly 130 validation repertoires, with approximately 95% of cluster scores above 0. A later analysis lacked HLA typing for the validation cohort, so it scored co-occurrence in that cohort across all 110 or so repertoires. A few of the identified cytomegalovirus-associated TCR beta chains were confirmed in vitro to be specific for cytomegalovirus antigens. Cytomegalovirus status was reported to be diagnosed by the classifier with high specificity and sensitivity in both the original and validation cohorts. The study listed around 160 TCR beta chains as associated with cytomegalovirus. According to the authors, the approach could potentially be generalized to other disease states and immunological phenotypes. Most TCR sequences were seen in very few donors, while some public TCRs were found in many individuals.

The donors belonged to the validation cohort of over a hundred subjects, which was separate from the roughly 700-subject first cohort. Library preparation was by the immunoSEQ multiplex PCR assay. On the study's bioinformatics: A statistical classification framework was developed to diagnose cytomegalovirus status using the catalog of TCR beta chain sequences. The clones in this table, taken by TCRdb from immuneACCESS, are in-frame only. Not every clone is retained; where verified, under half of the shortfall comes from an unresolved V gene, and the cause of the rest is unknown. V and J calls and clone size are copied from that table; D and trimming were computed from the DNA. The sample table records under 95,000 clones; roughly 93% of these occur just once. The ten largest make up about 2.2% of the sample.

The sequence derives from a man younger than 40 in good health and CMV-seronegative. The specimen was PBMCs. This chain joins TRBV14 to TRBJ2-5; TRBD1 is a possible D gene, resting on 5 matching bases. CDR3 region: CASSRQPGQETQYF. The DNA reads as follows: TGTGCCAGCAGCCGACAGCCTGGCCAAGAGACCCAGTACTTC.